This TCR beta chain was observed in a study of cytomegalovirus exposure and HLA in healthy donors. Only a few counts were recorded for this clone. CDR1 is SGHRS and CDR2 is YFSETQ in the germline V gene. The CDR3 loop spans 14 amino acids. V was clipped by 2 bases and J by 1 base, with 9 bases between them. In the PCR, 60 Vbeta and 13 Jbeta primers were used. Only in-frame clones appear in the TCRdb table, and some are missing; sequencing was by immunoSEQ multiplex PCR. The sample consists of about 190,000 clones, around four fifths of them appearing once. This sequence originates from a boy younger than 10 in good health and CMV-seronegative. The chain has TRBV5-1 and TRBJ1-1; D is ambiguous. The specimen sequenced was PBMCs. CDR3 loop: CASSLETENTEAFF. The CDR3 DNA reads TGCGCCAGCAGCTTAGAAACAGAGAACACTGAAGCTTTCTTT.